A selection of T cell receptor beta chains follows, all from one sample in a study of radiotherapy plus CTLA-4 blockade in lung cancer. Profiling relied on immunoSEQ multiplex PCR, and the TCRdb table lists in-frame clones only, not all of them. The data hold tens of thousands of clones, with around 70% observed a single time. The specimen was peripheral blood, collected from a patient treated with radiotherapy plus ipilimumab. All receptors come from a human donor with non-small cell lung cancer whose response to radiotherapy plus ipilimumab could not be evaluated. Each CDR3 is given with its conserved first and last residue. The order of the fields is J gene, clone size, V gene, D gene, CDR3 protein, CDR3 DNA. D genes are given only for firm matches. Clone sizes are given selectively: once, few, many, or a class where the clone is expanded.

j_call: TRBJ2-5
clone_size: NA
v_call: TRBV10-3
d_call: TRBD1
cdr3_aa: CAISAAGGETQYF
cdr3_nt: TGTGCCATCAGTGCGGCAGGGGGAGAGACCCAGTACTTC

j_call: TRBJ2-5
clone_size: few
v_call: TRBV18
d_call: NA
cdr3_aa: CASSGDRQTETQYF
cdr3_nt: TGTGCCAGCTCAGGCGACAGACAGACGGAGACCCAGTACTTC

j_call: TRBJ2-5
clone_size: NA
v_call: TRBV11-2
d_call: NA
cdr3_aa: CASSLLGGSMKTQYF
cdr3_nt: TGTGCCAGCAGCTTATTGGGGGGAAGCATGAAGACCCAGTACTTC

j_call: TRBJ2-1
clone_size: once
v_call: TRBV4-1
d_call: TRBD2
cdr3_aa: CASSPGRLAGANEQFF
cdr3_nt: TGCGCCAGCAGCCCAGGAAGACTAGCGGGAGCCAATGAGCAGTTCTTC

j_call: TRBJ2-7
clone_size: NA
v_call: TRBV2
d_call: NA
cdr3_aa: CASHISRVGYEQYF
cdr3_nt: TGTGCCAGCCATATATCCAGGGTGGGTTACGAGCAGTACTTC

j_call: TRBJ1-2
clone_size: NA
v_call: TRBV6-6
d_call: NA
cdr3_aa: CASSYSIRGRDGYTF
cdr3_nt: TGTGCCAGCAGTTACTCGATACGGGGAAGAGATGGCTACACCTTC

j_call: TRBJ2-2
clone_size: NA
v_call: TRBV27
d_call: NA
cdr3_aa: CASSLWGLNTGELFF
cdr3_nt: TGTGCCAGCAGTTTATGGGGACTTAACACCGGGGAGCTGTTTTTT

j_call: TRBJ2-3
clone_size: NA
v_call: TRBV18
d_call: TRBD1
cdr3_aa: CASSRRTGAILVTDTQYF
cdr3_nt: TGTGCCAGCTCACGCCGGACAGGAGCGATACTTGTCACAGATACGCAGTATTTT

j_call: TRBJ2-1
clone_size: NA
v_call: TRBV4-2
d_call: NA
cdr3_aa: CASSLGGANEQFF
cdr3_nt: TGTGCCAGCAGCTTAGGCGGGGCCAATGAGCAGTTCTTC

j_call: TRBJ2-7
clone_size: NA
v_call: TRBV7-3
d_call: NA
cdr3_aa: CASSRRSYEQYF
cdr3_nt: TGTGCCAGCAGCCGCAGATCCTACGAGCAGTACTTC

j_call: TRBJ2-1
clone_size: NA
v_call: TRBV15
d_call: TRBD2
cdr3_aa: CATSSGRTSGSYNEQFF
cdr3_nt: TGTGCCACCAGCAGCGGTCGTACTAGCGGGAGCTACAATGAGCAGTTCTTC

j_call: TRBJ1-5
clone_size: NA
v_call: TRBV30
d_call: NA
cdr3_aa: CAWGRGGQPQHF
cdr3_nt: TGTGCCTGGGGGCGGGGCGGTCAGCCCCAGCATTTT

j_call: TRBJ1-4
clone_size: NA
v_call: TRBV30
d_call: TRBD1
cdr3_aa: CAWSGTGNEKLFF
cdr3_nt: TGTGCCTGGAGTGGGACAGGGAATGAAAAACTGTTTTTT

j_call: TRBJ1-5
clone_size: NA
v_call: TRBV19
d_call: TRBD1
cdr3_aa: CASSRGTEGNQPQHF
cdr3_nt: TGTGCCAGTAGTAGAGGGACAGAAGGCAATCAGCCCCAGCATTTT

j_call: TRBJ2-5
clone_size: NA
v_call: TRBV15
d_call: TRBD2
cdr3_aa: CATSRSSGREETQYF
cdr3_nt: TGTGCCACCAGCAGATCCAGCGGGAGGGAAGAGACCCAGTACTTC

j_call: TRBJ2-3
clone_size: few
v_call: TRBV2
d_call: NA
cdr3_aa: CASWQGANTQYF
cdr3_nt: TGTGCCAGCTGGCAGGGTGCGAATACGCAGTATTTT

j_call: TRBJ2-3
clone_size: NA
v_call: TRBV6-1
d_call: NA
cdr3_aa: CASSELPGQATDTQYF
cdr3_nt: TGTGCCAGCAGTGAGCTACCGGGACAAGCCACAGATACGCAGTATTTT

j_call: TRBJ1-1
clone_size: NA
v_call: TRBV2
d_call: TRBD1
cdr3_aa: CASSGTGVTEAFF
cdr3_nt: TGTGCCAGCAGTGGGACAGGGGTAACTGAAGCTTTCTTT

j_call: TRBJ2-1
clone_size: NA
v_call: TRBV5-1
d_call: NA
cdr3_aa: CASSLGDFYNEQFF
cdr3_nt: TGCGCCAGCAGCTTGGGTGACTTCTACAATGAGCAGTTCTTC

j_call: TRBJ2-1
clone_size: NA
v_call: TRBV5-5
d_call: NA
cdr3_aa: CASSSGVGSYNEQFF
cdr3_nt: TGTGCCAGCAGTTCAGGGGTAGGCTCCTACAATGAGCAGTTCTTC

j_call: TRBJ2-3
clone_size: NA
v_call: TRBV30
d_call: NA
cdr3_aa: CAWRYYQNTDTQYF
cdr3_nt: TGTGCCTGGAGGTACTATCAGAACACAGATACGCAGTATTTT

j_call: TRBJ1-1
clone_size: NA
v_call: TRBV19
d_call: TRBD1
cdr3_aa: CASRAGGVKTEAFF
cdr3_nt: TGTGCCAGTAGGGCAGGGGGCGTAAAAACTGAAGCTTTCTTT

j_call: TRBJ1-4
clone_size: NA
v_call: TRBV18
d_call: NA
cdr3_aa: CASSPSQYGGVEKLFF
cdr3_nt: TGTGCCAGCTCACCAAGTCAATATGGAGGGGTGGAAAAACTGTTTTTT

j_call: TRBJ1-3
clone_size: NA
v_call: TRBV4-2
d_call: NA
cdr3_aa: CASSQDRGVLSGNTIYF
cdr3_nt: TGTGCCAGCAGCCAAGATCGGGGGGTGCTCTCTGGAAACACCATATATTTT

j_call: TRBJ1-4
clone_size: NA
v_call: TRBV4-3
d_call: TRBD1
cdr3_aa: CASSQDDRGNEKLFF
cdr3_nt: TGCGCCAGCAGCCAAGATGACAGGGGGAATGAAAAACTGTTTTTT

j_call: TRBJ2-7
clone_size: few
v_call: TRBV5-1
d_call: NA
cdr3_aa: CASSEPPGHISYEQYF
cdr3_nt: TGCGCCAGCAGCGAACCACCGGGACACATCTCCTACGAGCAGTACTTC

j_call: TRBJ1-3
clone_size: NA
v_call: TRBV6-6
d_call: NA
cdr3_aa: CASSYDEVTSGNTIYF
cdr3_nt: TGTGCCAGCAGTTACGACGAGGTGACCTCTGGAAACACCATATATTTT

j_call: TRBJ1-3
clone_size: once
v_call: TRBV6-5
d_call: NA
cdr3_aa: CASSYRGGAGNTIYF
cdr3_nt: TGTGCCAGCAGTTACCGGGGGGGAGCTGGAAACACCATATATTTT

j_call: TRBJ2-7
clone_size: NA
v_call: TRBV6-6
d_call: NA
cdr3_aa: CASSSTGHRDEQYF
cdr3_nt: TGTGCCAGCAGTTCGACGGGACATAGGGACGAGCAGTACTTC

j_call: TRBJ2-5
clone_size: NA
v_call: TRBV4-3
d_call: NA
cdr3_aa: CASSQGGTLSGETQYF
cdr3_nt: TGCGCCAGCAGCCAAGGGGGAACCTTATCGGGGGAGACCCAGTACTTC

j_call: TRBJ2-1
clone_size: NA
v_call: TRBV5-1
d_call: TRBD2
cdr3_aa: CASKRDDSYNEQFF
cdr3_nt: TGCGCCAGCAAGCGGGATGACTCCTACAATGAGCAGTTCTTC

j_call: TRBJ2-7
clone_size: few
v_call: TRBV5-4
d_call: NA
cdr3_aa: CASSLGHAISYEQYF
cdr3_nt: TGTGCCAGCAGCCTTGGACATGCGATCTCCTACGAGCAGTACTTC

j_call: TRBJ1-1
clone_size: NA
v_call: TRBV10-3
d_call: NA
cdr3_aa: CAISDTRRSDEPEAFF
cdr3_nt: TGTGCCATCAGTGACACCCGACGGAGCGACGAGCCTGAAGCTTTCTTT

j_call: TRBJ2-7
clone_size: few
v_call: TRBV2
d_call: TRBD2
cdr3_aa: CASEPGLAGPYEQYF
cdr3_nt: TGTGCCAGCGAGCCGGGACTAGCGGGACCCTACGAGCAGTACTTC

j_call: TRBJ2-3
clone_size: once
v_call: TRBV7-3
d_call: NA
cdr3_aa: CASSLRHLTGFKAGRTDTQYF
cdr3_nt: TGTGCCAGCAGCTTACGACACCTGACAGGCTTCAAAGCGGGACGGACAGATACGCAGTATTTT

j_call: TRBJ2-3
clone_size: few
v_call: TRBV4-1
d_call: NA
cdr3_aa: CASSQEARVTSTDTQYF
cdr3_nt: TGCGCCAGCAGCCAAGAGGCACGGGTTACTAGCACAGATACGCAGTATTTT

j_call: TRBJ2-6
clone_size: NA
v_call: TRBV10-1
d_call: NA
cdr3_aa: CASSQGHSGANVLTF
cdr3_nt: TGCGCCAGCAGTCAGGGGCACTCTGGGGCCAACGTCCTGACTTTC

j_call: TRBJ1-1
clone_size: NA
v_call: TRBV5-4
d_call: TRBD1
cdr3_aa: CASSSGQGLNTEAFF
cdr3_nt: TGTGCCAGCAGCTCGGGACAGGGGCTGAACACTGAAGCTTTCTTT

j_call: TRBJ2-5
clone_size: large
v_call: TRBV19
d_call: TRBD2
cdr3_aa: CASSILAGGMETQYF
cdr3_nt: TGTGCCAGTAGTATACTAGCGGGAGGTATGGAGACCCAGTACTTC

j_call: TRBJ2-1
clone_size: once
v_call: TRBV2
d_call: TRBD2
cdr3_aa: CASNLGTSGRNEQFF
cdr3_nt: TGTGCCAGCAACCTAGGGACTAGCGGGAGGAATGAGCAGTTCTTC

j_call: TRBJ2-3
clone_size: NA
v_call: TRBV2
d_call: NA
cdr3_aa: CASTRNVGTDTQYF
cdr3_nt: TGTGCCAGCACTAGGAACGTCGGCACAGATACGCAGTATTTT

j_call: TRBJ2-5
clone_size: NA
v_call: TRBV5-1
d_call: NA
cdr3_aa: CASSLDSSAETQYF
cdr3_nt: TGCGCCAGCAGCTTAGACAGCTCCGCGGAGACCCAGTACTTC

j_call: TRBJ1-2
clone_size: NA
v_call: TRBV4-1
d_call: NA
cdr3_aa: CASSLGTHDKCTF
cdr3_nt: TGCGCCAGCAGCCTCGGGACACACGACAAATGCACCTTC